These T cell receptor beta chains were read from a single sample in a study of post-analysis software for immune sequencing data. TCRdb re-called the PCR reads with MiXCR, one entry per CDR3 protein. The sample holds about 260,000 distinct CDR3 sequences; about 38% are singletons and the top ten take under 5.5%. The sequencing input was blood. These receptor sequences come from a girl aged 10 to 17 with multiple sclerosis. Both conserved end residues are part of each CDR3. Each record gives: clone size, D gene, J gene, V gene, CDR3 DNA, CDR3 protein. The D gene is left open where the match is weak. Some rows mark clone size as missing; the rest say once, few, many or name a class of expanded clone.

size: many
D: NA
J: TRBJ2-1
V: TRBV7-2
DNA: TGTGCCAGCAGCTTAGTGGCTGAGCAGTTCTTC
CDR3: CASSLVAEQFF

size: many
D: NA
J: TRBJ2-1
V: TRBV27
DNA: TGTGCCAGCAGTTTCCCTTTGGGGCGGTCCTACAATGAGCAGTTCTTC
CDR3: CASSFPLGRSYNEQFF

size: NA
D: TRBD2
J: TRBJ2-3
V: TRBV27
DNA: TGTGCCAGCAGCCTAAACCGACTAGCGGGGAACACAGATAAGCAGTATTTT
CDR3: CASSLNRLAGNTDKQYF

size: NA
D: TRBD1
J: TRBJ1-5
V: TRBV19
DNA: TGTGCCGCCCAATCCGCCGGGACAGGCAATCAGCCCCAGCATTTT
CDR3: CAAQSAGTGNQPQHF

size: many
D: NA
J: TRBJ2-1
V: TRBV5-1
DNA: TGCGCCAGCAGCTACTACAGGGGAGGCGAGCAGTTCTTC
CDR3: CASSYYRGGEQFF

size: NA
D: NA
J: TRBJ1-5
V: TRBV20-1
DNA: TGCAGTACTAGGAGTACCACAGGGCCAGGCAGTCAGCCCCAGCATTTT
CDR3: CSTRSTTGPGSQPQHF

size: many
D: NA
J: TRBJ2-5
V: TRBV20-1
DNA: TGCAGTGCTAGAGATTTGTCCGACTACCAAGAGACCCAGTACTTC
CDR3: CSARDLSDYQETQYF

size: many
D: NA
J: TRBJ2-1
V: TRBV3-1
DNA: TGTGCCAGCAGCCGAGGGGATGGCGCCTACAATGAGCAGTTCTTC
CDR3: CASSRGDGAYNEQFF

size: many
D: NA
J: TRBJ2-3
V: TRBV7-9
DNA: TGTGCCAGCAGAATACGGGGAGACGTTAGCACAGATACGCAGTATTTT
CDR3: CASRIRGDVSTDTQYF

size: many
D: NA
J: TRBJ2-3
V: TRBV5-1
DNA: TGCGCCAGCAGGTTGGAAGATACGCAGTATTTT
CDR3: CASRLEDTQYF

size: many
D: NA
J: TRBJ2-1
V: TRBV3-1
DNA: TGTGCCAGCAGCCAAGAGGGTGGGAGCGAGTTAGGAGAGCAGTTCTTC
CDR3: CASSQEGGSELGEQFF

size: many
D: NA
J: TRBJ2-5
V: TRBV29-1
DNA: TGCAGCGTTGATTTGGGCGAGACCCAGTACTTC
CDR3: CSVDLGETQYF

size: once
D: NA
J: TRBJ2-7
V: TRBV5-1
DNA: TGCGCCAGCAGCATGAGCGTTGGTTCCTACGAGCAGTACTTC
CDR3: CASSMSVGSYEQYF

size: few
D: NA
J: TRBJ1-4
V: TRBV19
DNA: TGTGCCAGTAGTAAAATAGGGGGTACTAATGAAAAACTGTTTTTT
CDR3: CASSKIGGTNEKLFF

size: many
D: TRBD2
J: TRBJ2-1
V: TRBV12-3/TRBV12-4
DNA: TGTGCCAGCAGTGGGGGGATCGGGGGGGCCGAGAATGAGCAGTTCTTC
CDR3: CASSGGIGGAENEQFF

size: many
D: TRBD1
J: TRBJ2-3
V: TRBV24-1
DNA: TGTGCCACCAGTGCCCGGGACAGGGTGGGAGATACGCAGTATTTT
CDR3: CATSARDRVGDTQYF

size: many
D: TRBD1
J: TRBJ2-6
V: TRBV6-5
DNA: TGTGCCAGCAGTTACCCCGCAGGGACAGGCCCGCGGTCTGGGGCCAACGTCCTGACTTTC
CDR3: CASSYPAGTGPRSGANVLTF

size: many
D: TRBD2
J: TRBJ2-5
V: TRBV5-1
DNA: TGCGCCAGCAGCATTGGGACTAGCGGGGAAGAGACCCAGTACTTC
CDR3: CASSIGTSGEETQYF

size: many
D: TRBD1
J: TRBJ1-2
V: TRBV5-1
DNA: TGCGCCAGCAGCCGGGAGGGACAGGGAATCGCCGGCTACACCTTC
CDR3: CASSREGQGIAGYTF

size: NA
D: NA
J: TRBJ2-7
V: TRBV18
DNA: TGTGCCAGCTCACCAGGGGCGGAAACCTACGAGCAGTACTTC
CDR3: CASSPGAETYEQYF

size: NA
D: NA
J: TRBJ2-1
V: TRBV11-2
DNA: TGTGCCAGCAGCTCCAACCCGGGATCTCCCCAGTTCTTC
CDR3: CASSSNPGSPQFF

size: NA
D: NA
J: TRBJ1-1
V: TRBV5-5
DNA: TGTGTCAGCAGCTTGTCCGGGAACACTGAAGCTTTCTTT
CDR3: CVSSLSGNTEAFF

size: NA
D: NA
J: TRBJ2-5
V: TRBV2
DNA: TGTGCCAGCAGTGCACAACGGGGGCGGCTGCTACAAGAGACCCAGTACTTC
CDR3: CASSAQRGRLLQETQYF

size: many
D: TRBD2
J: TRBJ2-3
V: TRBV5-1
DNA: TGCGCCAGCAGCCCGCGGACTAGAAGGACAGATACGCAGTATTTT
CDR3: CASSPRTRRTDTQYF

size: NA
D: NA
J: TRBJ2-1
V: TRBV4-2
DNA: TGTGCCAGCAGCCGTGACAACCGCTACAATGAGCAGTTCTTC
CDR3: CASSRDNRYNEQFF

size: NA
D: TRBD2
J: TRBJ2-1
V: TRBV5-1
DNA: TGCGCCAGCAGCGGAGGGACTAGCGAACTAAACAATGAGCAGTTCTTC
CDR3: CASSGGTSELNNEQFF

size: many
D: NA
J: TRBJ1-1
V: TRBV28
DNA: TGTGCCAGCAGTCCCTGGGGGGTCCAGGACACTGAAGCTTTCTTT
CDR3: CASSPWGVQDTEAFF

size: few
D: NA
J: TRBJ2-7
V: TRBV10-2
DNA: TGCGCCAGCAGTGAGATAGGAACTCCTTTTGAGCAGTACTTC
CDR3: CASSEIGTPFEQYF

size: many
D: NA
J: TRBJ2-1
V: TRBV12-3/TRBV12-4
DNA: TGTGCCAGCAGTTTAACCGAAAGCTCCTACAATGAGCAGTTCTTC
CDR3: CASSLTESSYNEQFF

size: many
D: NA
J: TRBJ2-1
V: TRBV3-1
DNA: TGTGCCAGCAGCCCAACTAGCATGCCCGACAATGAGCAGTTCTTC
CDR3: CASSPTSMPDNEQFF

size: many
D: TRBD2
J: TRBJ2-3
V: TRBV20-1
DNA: TGCAGTGCTAATCCTAGCGGGGCCCGCACAGATACGCAGTATTTT
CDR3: CSANPSGARTDTQYF

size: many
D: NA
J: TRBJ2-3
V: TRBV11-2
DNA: TGTGCCAGCAGCTTTCATTCCGGGGAGGATACGCAGTATTTT
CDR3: CASSFHSGEDTQYF

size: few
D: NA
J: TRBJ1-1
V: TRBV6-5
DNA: TGTGCCAGCAGCCCCAACTGGGGGAACACTGAAGCTTTCTTT
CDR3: CASSPNWGNTEAFF

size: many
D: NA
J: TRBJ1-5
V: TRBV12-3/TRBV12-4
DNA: TGTGCCAGCAGTACCGACATATATCAGCCCCAGCATTTT
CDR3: CASSTDIYQPQHF

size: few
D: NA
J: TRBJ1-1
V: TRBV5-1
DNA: TGCGCCAGCAGCTGGGACGGCATGAACACTGAAGCTTTCTTT
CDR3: CASSWDGMNTEAFF

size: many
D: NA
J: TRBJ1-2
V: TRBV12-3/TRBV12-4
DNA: TGTGCCAGCAGTTTTACGGGTTGGAATGGCTACACCTTC
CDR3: CASSFTGWNGYTF

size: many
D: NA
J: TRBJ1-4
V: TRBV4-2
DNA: TGTGCCAGCAGCCCGGAGGCAAGCGAAAAACTGTTTTTT
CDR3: CASSPEASEKLFF

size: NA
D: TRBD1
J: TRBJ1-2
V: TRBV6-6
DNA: TGTGCCAGCACAGGACAGGGGTTATCTTGGACTGGCTACACCTTC
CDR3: CASTGQGLSWTGYTF

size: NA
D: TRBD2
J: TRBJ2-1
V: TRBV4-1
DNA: TGCGCCAGCAGCTCTATGGCGGGACTAGCGGGTACGAATGAGCAATTCTTC
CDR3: CASSSMAGLAGTNEQFF

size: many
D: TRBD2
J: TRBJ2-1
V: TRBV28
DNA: TGTGCCAGCAGTTTAACGGGGCGGGGGATCAATGAGCAGTTCTTC
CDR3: CASSLTGRGINEQFF

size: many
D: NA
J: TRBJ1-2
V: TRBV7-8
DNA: TGTGCCAGCAGCTTAGAAAACAGACCGGGAGCTCCATTTTATGGCTACACCTTC
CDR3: CASSLENRPGAPFYGYTF

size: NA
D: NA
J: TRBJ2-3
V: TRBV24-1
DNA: TGTGGCACCAGTGAGGGGGGCAGGGCCACAGATACGCAGTATTTT
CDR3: CGTSEGGRATDTQYF

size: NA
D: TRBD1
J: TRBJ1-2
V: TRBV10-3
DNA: TGTGCCATCAGTGGTACGACAGGGGAAACGAGGGGCTACACCTTC
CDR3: CAISGTTGETRGYTF

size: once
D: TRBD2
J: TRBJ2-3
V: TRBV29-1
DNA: TGCAGCGTTGAAGGGCGGGAGGGTAAGATAGATACGCAGTATTTT
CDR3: CSVEGREGKIDTQYF

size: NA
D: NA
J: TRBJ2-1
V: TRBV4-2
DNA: TGTGCCAGCAGCCAAGATCACACCTTCAATGAGCAGTTCTTC
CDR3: CASSQDHTFNEQFF

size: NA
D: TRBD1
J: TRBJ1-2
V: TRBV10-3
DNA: TGTGCCATCAGTGACGACCCGACAGGGAACTATGGCTACACCTTC
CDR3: CAISDDPTGNYGYTF

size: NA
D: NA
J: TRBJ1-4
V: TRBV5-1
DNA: TGCGCCAGCAGCGTCGACAGTTCCCGAATGTCCGAAAAACTGTTTTTT
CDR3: CASSVDSSRMSEKLFF

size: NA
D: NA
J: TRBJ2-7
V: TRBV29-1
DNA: TGCAGCGGGATGGACGGGACTGGGGGTTACGAGCAGTACTTC
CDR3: CSGMDGTGGYEQYF

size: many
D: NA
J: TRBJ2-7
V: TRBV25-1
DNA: TGTGCCAGAGGGAGTGAGCACTACGAGCAGTACTTC
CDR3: CARGSEHYEQYF

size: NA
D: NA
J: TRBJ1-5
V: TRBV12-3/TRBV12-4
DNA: TGTGCCAGCAGTTTAGCTTCAGGGTCGGGTCAGCCCCAGCATTTT
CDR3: CASSLASGSGQPQHF

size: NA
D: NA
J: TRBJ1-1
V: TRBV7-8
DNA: TGTGCCTGCAGCTTCCGAGGGGACCCGAGGGCTGAAGCTTTCTTT
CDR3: CACSFRGDPRAEAFF

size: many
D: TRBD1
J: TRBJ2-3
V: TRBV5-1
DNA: TGCGCCAGCAGCCCCTGGGACAGAGAGGGAGATACGCAGTATTTT
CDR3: CASSPWDREGDTQYF

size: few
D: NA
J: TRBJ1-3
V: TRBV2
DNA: TGTGCCAGCAGTGAAACCGCAGTGAGCTCTGGAAACACCATATATTTT
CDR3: CASSETAVSSGNTIYF